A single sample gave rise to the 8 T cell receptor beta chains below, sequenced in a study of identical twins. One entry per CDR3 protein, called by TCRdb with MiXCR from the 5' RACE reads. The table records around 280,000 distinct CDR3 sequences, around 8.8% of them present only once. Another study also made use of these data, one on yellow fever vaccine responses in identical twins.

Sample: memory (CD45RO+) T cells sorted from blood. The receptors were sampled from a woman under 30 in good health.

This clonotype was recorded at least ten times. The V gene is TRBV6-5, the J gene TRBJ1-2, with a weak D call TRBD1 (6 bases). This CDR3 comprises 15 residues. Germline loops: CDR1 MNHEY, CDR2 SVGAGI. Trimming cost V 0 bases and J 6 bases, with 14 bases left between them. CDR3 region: CASSYSPRGGDGYTF. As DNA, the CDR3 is TGTGCCAGCAGTTACTCCCCTCGTGGGGGCGATGGCTACACCTTC.

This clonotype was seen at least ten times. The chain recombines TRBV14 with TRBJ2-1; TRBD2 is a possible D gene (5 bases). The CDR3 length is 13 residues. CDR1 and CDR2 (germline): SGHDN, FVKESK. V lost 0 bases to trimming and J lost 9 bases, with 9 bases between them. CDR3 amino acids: CASSQDRRFEQFF. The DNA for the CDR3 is TGTGCCAGCAGCCAAGATAGGAGGTTTGAGCAGTTCTTC.

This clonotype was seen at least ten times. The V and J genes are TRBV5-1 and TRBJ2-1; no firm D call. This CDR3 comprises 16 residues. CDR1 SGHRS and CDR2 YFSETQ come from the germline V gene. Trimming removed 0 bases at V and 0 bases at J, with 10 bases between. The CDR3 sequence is CASSLGVLSSYNEQFF. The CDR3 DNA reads TGCGCCAGCAGCTTGGGCGTCCTGAGCTCCTACAATGAGCAGTTCTTC.

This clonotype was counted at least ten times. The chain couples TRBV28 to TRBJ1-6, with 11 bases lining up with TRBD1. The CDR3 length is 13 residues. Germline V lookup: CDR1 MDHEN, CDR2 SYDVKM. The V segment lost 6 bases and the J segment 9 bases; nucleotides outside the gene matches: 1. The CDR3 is CASRDRGRSPLHF. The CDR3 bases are TGTGCCAGCAGGGACAGGGGGCGTTCACCCCTCCACTTT.

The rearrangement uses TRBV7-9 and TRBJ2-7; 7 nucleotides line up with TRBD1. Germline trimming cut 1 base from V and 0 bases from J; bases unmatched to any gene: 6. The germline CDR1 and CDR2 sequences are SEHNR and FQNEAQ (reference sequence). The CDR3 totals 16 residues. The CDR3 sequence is CASSLGRTGSSYEQYF. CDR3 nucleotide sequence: TGTGCCAGCAGCTTAGGGAGGACAGGTAGCTCCTACGAGCAGTACTTC.

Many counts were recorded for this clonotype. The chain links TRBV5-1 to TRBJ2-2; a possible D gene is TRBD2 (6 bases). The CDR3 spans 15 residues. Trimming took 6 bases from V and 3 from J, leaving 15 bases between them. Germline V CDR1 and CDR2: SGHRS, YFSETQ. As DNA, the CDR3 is TGCGCCAGCACCCCCCTAGCGTCGGACACCGGGGAGCTGTTTTTT. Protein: CASTPLASDTGELFF.

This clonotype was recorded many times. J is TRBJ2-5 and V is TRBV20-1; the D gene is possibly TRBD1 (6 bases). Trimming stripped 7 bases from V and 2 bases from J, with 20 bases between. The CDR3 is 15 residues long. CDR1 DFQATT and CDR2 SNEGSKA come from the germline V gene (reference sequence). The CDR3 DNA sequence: TGCAGTGGGGGGCCTATAGGGAGTCAACAAGAGACCCAGTACTTC. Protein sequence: CSGGPIGSQQETQYF.

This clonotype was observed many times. CDR3 protein: CSARSASGSGNEQFF. CDR3 nucleotide sequence: TGCAGTGCTAGATCAGCTAGCGGGAGTGGCAATGAGCAGTTCTTC. This rearrangement joins TRBV20-1 to TRBJ2-1, with TRBD2 identical over 10 bases. The CDR3 is made up of 15 amino acids. With V trimmed by 2 bases and J by 6 bases, 7 bases remained unmatched. Germline lookup yields CDR1 DFQATT and CDR2 SNEGSKA (reference sequence).